This T cell receptor beta chain appears in the sequencing data of a study of cytomegalovirus exposure and HLA in healthy donors. Study-wide findings and caveats: The majority of TCR sequences were rare, yet some public TCRs appeared in many donors. Among TCR beta chains, those listed as cytomegalovirus-associated numbered some 160. Reportedly, diagnosis of cytomegalovirus status by the classifier showed high specificity and sensitivity.

The primer mix had 60 Vbeta and 13 Jbeta primers. Repertoires were generated with immunoSEQ multiplex PCR, while TCRdb's copy carries only in-frame clones and drops some. The sample has fewer than 200,000 clones, around 68% seen once. The V gene end was trimmed by 10 bases and the J gene end by 4 bases; junction bases not matched to a gene: 10. The CDR3 contains 14 residues. Germline V CDR1 and CDR2: ENHRY, SYGVKD. For this clone: Antigen unknown.

The receptor was isolated from a man in his fifties in good health and CMV-seronegative. Sequencing input: PBMCs. This chain uses TRBV10-3 with TRBJ2-3, with 8 bases that match TRBD2. CDR3: CATSVGGGSDTQYF. In DNA, the CDR3 is TGTGCCACCTCGGTGGGCGGGGGGTCAGATACGCAGTATTTT.